Detailed here is one TCR beta chain. Its antigen remains unidentified. The sample is drawn from a study of cytomegalovirus exposure and HLA in healthy donors. At the level of the study: Genotyping showed less than 85% of 398 donors falling in the Caucasian-associated ancestry cluster.

CDR3 length equals 11 residues. V lost 5 bases and J lost 5, with 6 bases in between. The germline V gene has CDR1 SEHNR and CDR2 FQNEAQ (reference sequence). Study results and limitations: Immune exposure information comprised only CMV serostatus. Per a later analysis, HLA-associated TCR beta chains showed more clonal expansion than other, equally common TCR beta chains.

Primers included in the PCR were 60 Vbeta and 13 Jbeta primers. Generated by immunoSEQ multiplex PCR, the TCRdb table keeps only in-frame clones and is missing some. The table includes 100,000 to 150,000 clones, roughly 78% detected once. The sequence was collected from a young man in good health and CMV-seropositive. Sequencing was done on a sample of PBMCs. The rearrangement links TRBV7-9 to TRBJ1-1; D remains ambiguous. CDR3 sequence: CASSAGTEAFF. CDR3 sequence (DNA): TGTGCCAGCAGCGCGGGGACTGAAGCTTTCTTT.